These 9 T cell receptor beta chains came from one sample sequenced in a study of OX40 agonist ivuxolimab in advanced cancers. Clones were read by immunoSEQ multiplex PCR, and TCRdb kept only the in-frame ones, dropping some. Among fewer than 55,000 clones listed, more than 75% were seen once. The material sequenced was CD4+ or CD8+ T cells sorted from blood, taken in a trial of the OX40 agonist ivuxolimab. The receptors stem from an adult with an advanced solid tumor such as melanoma, head and neck, liver or kidney cancer.

Only one count was recorded for this clone. The chain recombines TRBV4-3 with TRBJ2-2, with 11 bases aligning to TRBD1. Germline V lookup: CDR1 LGHNA, CDR2 YSLEER. After removal of 6 bases from V and 6 bases from J, the junction contained 6 bases not matched to a gene. The CDR3 totals 15 residues. The CDR3 loop is CASSRGQGAAGELFF. The CDR3 nucleotides are TGCGCCAGCAGTCGTGGACAGGGGGCTGCCGGGGAGCTGTTTTTT.

The chain joins TRBV19 to TRBJ1-2; no definite D call. The V gene's germline CDR1 is LNHDA and CDR2 SQIVND (reference sequence). This CDR3 has 16 residues. Trimming pared 3 bases from V and 2 bases from J, leaving 16 bases between. The CDR3 sequence: CASSMTFRELNYGYTF. DNA of the CDR3: TGTGCCAGTAGTATGACATTCCGGGAGCTAAACTATGGCTACACCTTC.

V is TRBV27 and J is TRBJ2-7; D tentatively reads TRBD1 or TRBD2 (5 bases each). V lost 8 bases and J 2 bases, leaving 13 bases between the germline ends. In germline, CDR1 is MNHEY, CDR2 SMNVEV (reference sequence). This CDR3 has 13 residues. CDR3: CASSARGAYEQYF. CDR3 in DNA: TGTGCCAGCTCCGCGAGGGGAGCCTACGAGCAGTACTTC.

Only one count was recorded for this clone. The rearrangement links TRBV6-5 to TRBJ2-3; 8 positions match TRBD1. This CDR3 comprises 14 residues. Trimming at V came to 4 bases and at J to 6 bases, leaving 6 bases not matched to a gene. In germline, CDR1 is MNHEY, CDR2 SVGAGI. The CDR3: CASSSGGVADTQYF. The CDR3 DNA follows: TGTGCCAGCAGTTCAGGGGGCGTCGCGGATACGCAGTATTTT.

This clone is a singleton in its sample. Here the CDR3 reads CASSVEGGRAYEQYF. The CDR3 nucleotides are TGTGCCAGCAGCGTAGAGGGGGGCCGGGCCTACGAGCAGTACTTC. The chain employs TRBV9 and TRBJ2-5; D is possibly TRBD1 or TRBD2 (6 bases each). The DNA end is more similar to TRBJ2-7, so the J call may be wrong. CDR3 length equals 15 residues. The germline CDR1 and CDR2 sequences are SGDLS and YYNGEE.

CDR3: CASSPGHNEQYF. CDR3 DNA: TGTGCCAGCAGCCCCGGCCACAATGAGCAGTACTTC. The chain combines TRBV7-8 with TRBJ2-7; no firm D call. Germline-derived CDR1 and CDR2 are SGHVS and FQNEAQ. Trimming took off 5 bases at V and 7 bases at J, with 12 bases between the two ends. There are 12 residues in the CDR3.

V usage is TRBV19 and J usage is TRBJ2-2; 9 bases are a match to TRBD1. CDR1 LNHDA and CDR2 SQIVND come from the germline V gene (reference sequence). Trimming removed 4 bases from V and 5 bases from J; junction bases left unmatched: 5. The CDR3 contains 15 residues. In DNA, the CDR3 is TGTGCCAGTAGTACCGGGACAGGGCGGACCGGGGAGCTGTTTTTT. It translates to CASSTGTGRTGELFF.

The chain couples TRBV25-1 to TRBJ2-1; 13 nucleotides line up with TRBD2. With V trimmed by 5 bases and J by 3 bases, 4 bases remained unmatched. This CDR3 spans 16 amino acids. In germline, CDR1 is MGHDK, CDR2 SYGVNS. As DNA, the CDR3 is TGTGCCAGCAGTCCGGGACTAGCGGGACTCTACAATGAGCAGTTCTTC. Translating it yields CASSPGLAGLYNEQFF.

This sequence joins TRBV13 and TRBJ2-1; D could derive from TRBD1 or TRBD2 (6 bases each). With 2 bases removed from V and 6 bases from J, the gap between germline ends came to 11 bases. This CDR3 has 14 residues. Per the germline V gene, CDR1 is PRHDT and CDR2 is FYEKMQ (reference sequence). The DNA of the CDR3 is TGTGCCAGCAGCTTACGGGGGCGATCCAATGAGCAGTTCTTC. It codes for CASSLRGRSNEQFF.